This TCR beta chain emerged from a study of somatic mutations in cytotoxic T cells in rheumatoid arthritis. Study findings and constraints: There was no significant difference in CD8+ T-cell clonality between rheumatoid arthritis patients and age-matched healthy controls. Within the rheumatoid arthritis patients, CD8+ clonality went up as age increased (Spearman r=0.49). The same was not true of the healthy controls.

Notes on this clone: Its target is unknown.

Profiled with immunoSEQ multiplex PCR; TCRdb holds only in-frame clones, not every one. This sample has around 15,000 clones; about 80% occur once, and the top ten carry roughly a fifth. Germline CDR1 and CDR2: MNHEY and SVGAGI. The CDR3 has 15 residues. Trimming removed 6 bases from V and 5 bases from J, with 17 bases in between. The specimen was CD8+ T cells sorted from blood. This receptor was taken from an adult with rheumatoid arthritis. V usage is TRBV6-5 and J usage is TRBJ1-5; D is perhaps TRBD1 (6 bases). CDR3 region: CASSHYRDRYQPQHF. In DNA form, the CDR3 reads TGTGCCAGCAGCCACTACAGGGATCGGTATCAGCCCCAGCATTTT.